The T cell receptor (beta chain) described here comes from a study of cytomegalovirus exposure and HLA in healthy donors. Profiled with immunoSEQ multiplex PCR; TCRdb holds only in-frame clones, not every one. This table holds some 90,000 clones, approximately 96% found once. The donors were part of the 120-subject validation cohort, which stood apart from the approximately 670-subject first cohort. Study-wide findings and caveats: The authors listed some 150 TCR beta chains as cytomegalovirus-associated. The classifier reportedly diagnosed cytomegalovirus status with high specificity and sensitivity.

A word on this clone: Its matching antigen is unknown.

The germline CDR1 and CDR2 sequences are SGDLS and YYNGEE. The CDR3 consists of 15 residues. Losses at the gene ends were 5 bases for V and 2 bases for J; bases not matched to a gene: 3. V is TRBV9 and J is TRBJ2-2; 10 bases are shared with TRBD2. The source is a man between 18 and 35 years old in good health and CMV-seronegative. Sequencing input: PBMCs. The CDR3 bases are TGTGCCAGCAGAGAACTAGCGGGAAACACCGGGGAGCTGTTTTTT. Protein: CASRELAGNTGELFF. Full variable domain (remainder filled in from reference TRBV9 and TRBJ2-2): DSGVTQTPKHLITATGQRVTLRCSPRSGDLSVYWYQQSLDQGLQFLIQYYNGEERAKGNILERFSAQQFPDLHSELNLSSLELGDSALYFCASRELAGNTGELFFGEGSRLTVL.